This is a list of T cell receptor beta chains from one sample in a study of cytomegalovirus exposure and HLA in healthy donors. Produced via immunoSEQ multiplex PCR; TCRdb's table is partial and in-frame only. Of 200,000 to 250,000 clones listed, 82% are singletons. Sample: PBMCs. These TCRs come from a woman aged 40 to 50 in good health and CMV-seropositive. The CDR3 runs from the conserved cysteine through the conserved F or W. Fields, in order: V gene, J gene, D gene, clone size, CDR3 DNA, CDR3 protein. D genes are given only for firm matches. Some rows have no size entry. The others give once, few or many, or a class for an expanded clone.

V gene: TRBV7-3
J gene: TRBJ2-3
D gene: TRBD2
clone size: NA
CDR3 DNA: TGTGCCAGCAGCTCCGGGACTAGCGGGAGGAATACGCAGTATTTT
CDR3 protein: CASSSGTSGRNTQYF

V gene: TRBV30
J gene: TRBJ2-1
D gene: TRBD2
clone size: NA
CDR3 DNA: TGTGCCTGGAGTGTACAGGTGGGAGGGATCGTCTTC
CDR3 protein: CAWSVQVGGIVF

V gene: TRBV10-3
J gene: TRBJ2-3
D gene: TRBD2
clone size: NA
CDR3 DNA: TGTGCCATCAAAAGCGGGGGGATGACAGATACGCAGTATTTT
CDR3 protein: CAIKSGGMTDTQYF

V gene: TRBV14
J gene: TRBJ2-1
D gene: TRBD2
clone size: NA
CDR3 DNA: TGTGCCAGCAGCCAAGATTATGGGCTAGCGGGAGAAGGTGAGCAGTTCTTC
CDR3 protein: CASSQDYGLAGEGEQFF

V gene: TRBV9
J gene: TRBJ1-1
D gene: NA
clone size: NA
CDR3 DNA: TGTGCCAGCAGCGTAGGTCAGGGTCTGATGAACACTGAAGCTTTCTTT
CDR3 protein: CASSVGQGLMNTEAFF

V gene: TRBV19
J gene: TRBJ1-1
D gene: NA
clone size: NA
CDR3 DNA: TGTGCCAGCCGACTGAGCGGCCTCTTTATTGAACGCACTGAAGCTTTCTTT
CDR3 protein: CASRLSGLFIERTEAFF

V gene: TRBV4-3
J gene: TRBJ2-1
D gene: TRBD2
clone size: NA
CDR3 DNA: TGCGCCAGCAGCCAAGAAGCAGGGGGACTAGCGGGAGGGTCCTACAATGAGCAGTTCTTC
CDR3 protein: CASSQEAGGLAGGSYNEQFF

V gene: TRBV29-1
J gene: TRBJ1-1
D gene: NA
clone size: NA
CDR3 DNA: TGCAGCGCAAATCCACAGGGCCTAAACACTGAAGCTTTCTTT
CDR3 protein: CSANPQGLNTEAFF

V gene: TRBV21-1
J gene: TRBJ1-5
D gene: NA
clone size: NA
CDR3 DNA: TGTGCCAGCAGCATTACAGGGTATCAGCCCCAGCATTTT
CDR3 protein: CASSITGYQPQHF

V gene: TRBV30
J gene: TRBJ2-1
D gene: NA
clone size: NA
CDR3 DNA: TGTGCCTGGAGTACGACGGGCTCCTACAATGAGCAGTTCTTC
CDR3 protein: CAWSTTGSYNEQFF

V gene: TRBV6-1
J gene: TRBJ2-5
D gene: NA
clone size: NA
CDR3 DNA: TGTGCCAGCAGTGTAGCCCGGGAGACCCAGTACTTC
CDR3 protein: CASSVARETQYF

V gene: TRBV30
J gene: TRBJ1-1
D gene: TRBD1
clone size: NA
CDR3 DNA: TGTGCCTGGACCCCTTCTACAGGGGGCCGGTACACTGAAGCTTTCTTT
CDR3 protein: CAWTPSTGGRYTEAFF

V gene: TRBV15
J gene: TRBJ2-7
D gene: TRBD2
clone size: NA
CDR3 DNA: TGTGCCACCAGCGCAGGGACTAGCGGGAGTTACGAGCAGTACTTC
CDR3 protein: CATSAGTSGSYEQYF

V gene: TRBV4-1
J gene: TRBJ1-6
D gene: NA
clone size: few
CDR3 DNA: TGCGCCAGCAGCCCCGGGTCGGGGGAGGGGCCCCTCCACTTT
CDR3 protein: CASSPGSGEGPLHF

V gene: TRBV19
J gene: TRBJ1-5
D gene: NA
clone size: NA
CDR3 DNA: TGTGCCAGTAGTCCAGCCGGGACCCTAGCGGGCAATCAGCCCCAGCATTTT
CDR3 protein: CASSPAGTLAGNQPQHF

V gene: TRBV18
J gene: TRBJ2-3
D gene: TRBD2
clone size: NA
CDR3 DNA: TGTGCCAGCTCAGCAACTAGCGGAACTAGCACAGATACGCAGTATTTT
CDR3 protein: CASSATSGTSTDTQYF

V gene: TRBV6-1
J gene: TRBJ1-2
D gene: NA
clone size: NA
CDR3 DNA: TGTGCCAGCAGTGAGGGTGGACGTCGGGGCTATGGCTACACCTTC
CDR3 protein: CASSEGGRRGYGYTF

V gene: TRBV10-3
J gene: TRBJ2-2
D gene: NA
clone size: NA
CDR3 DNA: TGTGCCATCAGTGAGTCTAGAAGCGGGAACACCGGGGAGCTGTTTTTT
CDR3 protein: CAISESRSGNTGELFF

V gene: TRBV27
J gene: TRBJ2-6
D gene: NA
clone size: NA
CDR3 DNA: TGTGCCAGCAGTAGACAAGGAGGGGCCAACGTCCTGACTTTC
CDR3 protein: CASSRQGGANVLTF

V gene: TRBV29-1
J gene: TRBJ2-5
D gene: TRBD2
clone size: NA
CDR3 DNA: TGCAGCGTTGAGGGCGTCCAGCGGGGGGAACTCTACCAAGAGACCCAGTACTTC
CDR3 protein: CSVEGVQRGELYQETQYF

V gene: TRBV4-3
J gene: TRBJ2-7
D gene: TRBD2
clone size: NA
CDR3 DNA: TGCGCCAGCAGCCAACACACTAGCGGGGGGTACGAGCAGTACTTC
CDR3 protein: CASSQHTSGGYEQYF

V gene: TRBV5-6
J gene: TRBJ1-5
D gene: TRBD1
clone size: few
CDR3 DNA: TGTGCCAGCAGCTTTTCCGGGACAGGGTATCAGCCCCAGCATTTT
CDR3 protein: CASSFSGTGYQPQHF

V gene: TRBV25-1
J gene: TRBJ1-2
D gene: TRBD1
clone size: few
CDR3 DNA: TGTGCCAGCAGTGAATACCCGACAGGGGATATTAACTATGGCTACACCTTC
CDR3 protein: CASSEYPTGDINYGYTF

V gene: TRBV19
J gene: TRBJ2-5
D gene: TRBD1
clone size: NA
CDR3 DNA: TGTGCCAGTAGTATTGGGGACAGGGTCCAAGAGACCCAGTACTTC
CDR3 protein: CASSIGDRVQETQYF

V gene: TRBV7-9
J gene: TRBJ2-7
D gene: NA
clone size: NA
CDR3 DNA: TGTTCCAGCAGCTTAGGGTTCGGCTACGAGCAGTACTTC
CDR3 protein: CSSSLGFGYEQYF

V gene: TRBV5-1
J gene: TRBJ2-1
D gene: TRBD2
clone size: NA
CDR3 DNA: TGCGCCAGCAGCTTGGTTGGCGGGGGGGCTCTGGATGAGCAGTTCTTC
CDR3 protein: CASSLVGGGALDEQFF

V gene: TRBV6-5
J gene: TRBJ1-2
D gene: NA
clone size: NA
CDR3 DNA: TGTGCCAGCAGTCGAGGGGCGGGAGGCTACACCTTC
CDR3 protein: CASSRGAGGYTF

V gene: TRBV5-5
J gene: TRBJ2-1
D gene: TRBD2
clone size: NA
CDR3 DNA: TGTGCCAGCAGCTTGGTCCTAGCGGGAAGAGGGGGTGAGCAGTTCTTC
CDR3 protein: CASSLVLAGRGGEQFF

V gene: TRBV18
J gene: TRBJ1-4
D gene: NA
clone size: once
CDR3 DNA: TGTGCCAGCTCACCGACACAGATCTCAGCTAATGAAAAACTGTTTTTT
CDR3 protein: CASSPTQISANEKLFF

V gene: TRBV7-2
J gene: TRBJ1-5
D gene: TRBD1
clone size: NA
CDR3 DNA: TGTGCCAGCAGCTTAGGTCCTACAGGGGGACAGCCCCAGCATTTT
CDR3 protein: CASSLGPTGGQPQHF

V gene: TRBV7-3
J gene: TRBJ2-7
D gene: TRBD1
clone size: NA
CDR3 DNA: TGTGCCAGCAGCTTGACAGGGAACTCCTACGAGCAGTACTTC
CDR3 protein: CASSLTGNSYEQYF

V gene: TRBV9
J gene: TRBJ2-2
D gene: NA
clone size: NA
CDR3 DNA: TGTGCCAGCAGTAAGAGTGGGGGCTACACCGGGGAGCTGTTTTTT
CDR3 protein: CASSKSGGYTGELFF

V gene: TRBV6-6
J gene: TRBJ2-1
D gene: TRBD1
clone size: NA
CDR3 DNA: TGTGCCAGCAGTTATGCAGGGGGCCAATTCTACAATGAGCAGTTCTTC
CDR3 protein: CASSYAGGQFYNEQFF

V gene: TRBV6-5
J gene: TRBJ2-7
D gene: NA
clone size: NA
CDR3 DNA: TGTGCCAGCAGAGCACAGGGCCAAGAGTACTTC
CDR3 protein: CASRAQGQEYF

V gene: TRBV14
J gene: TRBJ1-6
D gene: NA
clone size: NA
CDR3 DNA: TGTGCCAGCAGCCAAGGGGAGGGTTGGAATAATTCACCCCTCCACTTT
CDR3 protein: CASSQGEGWNNSPLHF

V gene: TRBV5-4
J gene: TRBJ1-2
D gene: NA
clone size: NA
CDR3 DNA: TGTGCCAGCACCTCGATAGGAGGGGACTATGGCTACACCTTC
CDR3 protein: CASTSIGGDYGYTF